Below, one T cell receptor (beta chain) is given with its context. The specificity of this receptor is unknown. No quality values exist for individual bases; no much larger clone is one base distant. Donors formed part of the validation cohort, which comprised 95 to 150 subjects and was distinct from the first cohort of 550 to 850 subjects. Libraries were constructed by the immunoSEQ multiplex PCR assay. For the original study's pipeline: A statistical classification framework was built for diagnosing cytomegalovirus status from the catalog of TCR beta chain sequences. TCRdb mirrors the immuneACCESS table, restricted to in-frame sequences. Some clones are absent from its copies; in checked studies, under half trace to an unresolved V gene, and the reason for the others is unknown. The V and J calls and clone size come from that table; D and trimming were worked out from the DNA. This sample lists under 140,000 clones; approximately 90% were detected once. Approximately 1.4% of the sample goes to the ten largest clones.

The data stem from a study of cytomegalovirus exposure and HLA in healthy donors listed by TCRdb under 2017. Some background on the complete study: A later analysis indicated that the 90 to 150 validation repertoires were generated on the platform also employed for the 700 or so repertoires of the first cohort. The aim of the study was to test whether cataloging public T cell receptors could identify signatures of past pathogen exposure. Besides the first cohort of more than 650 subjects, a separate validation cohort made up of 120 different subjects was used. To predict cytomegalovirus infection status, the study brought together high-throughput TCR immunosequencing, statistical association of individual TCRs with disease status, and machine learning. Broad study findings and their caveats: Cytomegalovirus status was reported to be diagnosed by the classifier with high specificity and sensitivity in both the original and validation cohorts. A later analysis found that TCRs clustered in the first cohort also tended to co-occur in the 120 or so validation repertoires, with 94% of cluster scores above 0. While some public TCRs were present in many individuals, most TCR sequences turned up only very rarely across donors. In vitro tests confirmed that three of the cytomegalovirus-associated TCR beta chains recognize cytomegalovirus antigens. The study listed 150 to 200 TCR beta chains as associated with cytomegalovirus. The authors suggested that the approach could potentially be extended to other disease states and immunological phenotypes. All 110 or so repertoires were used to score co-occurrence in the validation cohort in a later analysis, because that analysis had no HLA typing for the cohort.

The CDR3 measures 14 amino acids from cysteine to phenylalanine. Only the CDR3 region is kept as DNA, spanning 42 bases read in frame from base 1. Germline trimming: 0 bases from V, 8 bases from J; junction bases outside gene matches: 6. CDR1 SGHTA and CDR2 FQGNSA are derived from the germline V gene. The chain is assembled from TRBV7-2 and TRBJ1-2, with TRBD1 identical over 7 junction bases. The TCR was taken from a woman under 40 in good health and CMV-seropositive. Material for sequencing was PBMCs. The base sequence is TGTGCCAGCAGCTTAGCCCCAGGGGGAAGGGGCTACACCTTC. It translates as CASSLAPGGRGYTF.